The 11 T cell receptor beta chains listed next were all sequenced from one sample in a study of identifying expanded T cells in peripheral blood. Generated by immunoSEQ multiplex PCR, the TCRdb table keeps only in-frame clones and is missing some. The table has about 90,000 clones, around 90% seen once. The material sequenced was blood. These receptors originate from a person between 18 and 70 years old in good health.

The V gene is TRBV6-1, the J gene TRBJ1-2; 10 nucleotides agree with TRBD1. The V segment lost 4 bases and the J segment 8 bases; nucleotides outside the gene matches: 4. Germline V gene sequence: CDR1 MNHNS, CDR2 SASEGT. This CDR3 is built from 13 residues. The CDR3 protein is CASSADRGGGYTF. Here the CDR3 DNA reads TGTGCCAGCAGTGCGGACAGGGGGGGAGGCTACACCTTC.

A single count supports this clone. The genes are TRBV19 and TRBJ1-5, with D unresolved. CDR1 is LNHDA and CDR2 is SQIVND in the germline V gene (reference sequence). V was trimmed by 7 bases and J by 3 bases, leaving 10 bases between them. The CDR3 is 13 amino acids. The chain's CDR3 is CASTNLFNQPQHF. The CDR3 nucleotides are TGTGCCAGTACCAACCTGTTCAATCAGCCCCAGCATTTT.

The CDR3 is CASSAPPGDRGLHTEAFF. DNA for the CDR3: TGTGCCAGCAGCGCCCCACCTGGGGACAGGGGGCTTCACACTGAAGCTTTCTTT. The rearrangement links TRBV9 to TRBJ1-1; the match to TRBD1 covers 12 bases. J was trimmed by 3 bases and V by 3 bases; bases with no gene match: 12. Germline V lookup: CDR1 SGDLS, CDR2 YYNGEE. CDR3 length equals 18 residues.

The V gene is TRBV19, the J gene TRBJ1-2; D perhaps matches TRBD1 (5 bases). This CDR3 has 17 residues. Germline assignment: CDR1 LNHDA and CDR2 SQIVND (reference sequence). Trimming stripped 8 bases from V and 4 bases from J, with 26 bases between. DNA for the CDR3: TGTGCCAGTGGTGCGGGCGACAGTTCATCGGGGGGCTATGGCTACACCTTC. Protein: CASGAGDSSSGGYGYTF. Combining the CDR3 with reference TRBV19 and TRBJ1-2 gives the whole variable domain DGGITQSPKYLFRKEGQNVTLSCEQNLNHDAMYWYRQDPGQGLRLIYYSQIVNDFQKGDIAEGYSVSREKKESFPLTVTSAQKNPTAFYLCASGAGDSSSGGYGYTFGSGTRLTVV.

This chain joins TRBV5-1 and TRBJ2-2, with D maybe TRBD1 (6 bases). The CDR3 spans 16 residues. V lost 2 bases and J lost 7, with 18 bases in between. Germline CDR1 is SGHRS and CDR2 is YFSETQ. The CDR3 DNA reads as TGCGCCAGCAGCTTAAGGTTGGGCCAGGGGAACGGGGAGCTGTTTTTT. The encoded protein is CASSLRLGQGNGELFF.

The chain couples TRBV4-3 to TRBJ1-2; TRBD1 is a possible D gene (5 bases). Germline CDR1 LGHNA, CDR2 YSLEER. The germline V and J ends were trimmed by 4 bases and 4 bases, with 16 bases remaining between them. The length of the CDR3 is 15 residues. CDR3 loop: CASSRGIESPYGYTF. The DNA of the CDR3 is TGCGCCAGCAGCCGGGGGATAGAAAGCCCCTATGGCTACACCTTC.

CDR3 nucleotide sequence: TGTGCCTGGAGCTTAGGACAGGCGAGCACTGAAGCTTTCTTT. This gives the protein CAWSLGQASTEAFF. The chain uses TRBV30 and TRBJ1-1, with 7 bases fitting TRBD1. The V gene end was trimmed by 3 bases and the J gene end by 4 bases; junction bases not matched to a gene: 8. This CDR3 region has 14 residues. Germline-derived CDR1 and CDR2 are GTSNPN and SVGIG (reference sequence). Full variable domain (remainder filled in from reference TRBV30 and TRBJ1-1): SQTIHQWPATLVQPVGSPLSLECTVEGTSNPNLYWYRQAAGRGLQLLFYSVGIGQISSEVPQNLSASRPQDRQFILSSKKLLLSDSGFYLCAWSLGQASTEAFFGQGTRLTVV.

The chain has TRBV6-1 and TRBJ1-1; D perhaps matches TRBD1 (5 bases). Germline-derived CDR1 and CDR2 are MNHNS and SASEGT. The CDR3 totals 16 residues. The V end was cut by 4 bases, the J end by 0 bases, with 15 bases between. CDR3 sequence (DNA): TGTGCCAGCAGTGCCATTGTCCCAGGGATGAACACTGAAGCTTTCTTT. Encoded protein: CASSAIVPGMNTEAFF.

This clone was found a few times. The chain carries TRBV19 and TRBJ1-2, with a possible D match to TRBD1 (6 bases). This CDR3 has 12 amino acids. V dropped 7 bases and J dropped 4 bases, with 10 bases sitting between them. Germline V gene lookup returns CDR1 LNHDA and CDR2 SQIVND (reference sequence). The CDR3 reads CASTQGSYGYTF. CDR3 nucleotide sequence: TGTGCCAGTACCCAGGGGTCCTATGGCTACACCTTC.

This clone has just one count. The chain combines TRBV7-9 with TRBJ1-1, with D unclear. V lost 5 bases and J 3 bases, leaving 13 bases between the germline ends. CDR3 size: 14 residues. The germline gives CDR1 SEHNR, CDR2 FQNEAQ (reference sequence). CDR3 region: CASSPPTAYTEAFF. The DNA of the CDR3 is TGTGCCAGCAGCCCACCAACAGCATACACTGAAGCTTTCTTT.

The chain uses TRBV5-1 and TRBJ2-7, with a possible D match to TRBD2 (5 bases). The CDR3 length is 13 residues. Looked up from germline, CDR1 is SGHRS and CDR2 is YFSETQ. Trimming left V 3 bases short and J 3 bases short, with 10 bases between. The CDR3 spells CASSSEGNYEQYF. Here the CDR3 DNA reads TGCGCCAGCAGCTCCGAGGGTAACTACGAGCAGTACTTC.